The next 9 T cell receptor beta chains were all read from a single sample in a study of T cell changes during pregnancy in multiple sclerosis. The method was immunoSEQ multiplex PCR; TCRdb's version includes in-frame clones alone and lacks a portion of them. This sample carries over 80,000 clones, 75% to 95% of them seen once, and the ten largest clones take just over 0.75%. The sample was peripheral blood, taken in the second trimester of pregnancy. The receptors derive from a female donor in good health, enrolled as a control in a pregnancy study.

The chain combines TRBV6-5 with TRBJ1-2; 7 nucleotides agree with TRBD1. The CDR3 length is 15 residues. V gave up 5 bases and J gave up 12 bases; unmatched junction bases: 18. Per germline, CDR1 MNHEY and CDR2 SVGAGI. Here the CDR3 reads CASSPLQGGHMANTF. CDR3 nucleotide sequence: TGTGCCAGCAGTCCCCTTCAGGGGGGACATATGGCTAACACCTTC.

The chain joins TRBV2 to TRBJ1-1; no clear D gene. The germline V gene has CDR1 SNHLY and CDR2 FYNNEI. The CDR3 covers 16 residues. The germline V and J ends were trimmed by 7 bases and 7 bases, with 25 bases remaining between them. The CDR3 bases are TGTGCCAGCACCTTAAGGAGGGCGCGAGAGTTTCATGAAGCTTTCTTT. As protein: CASTLRRAREFHEAFF.

The J gene is TRBJ2-3, the V gene TRBV6-5; 10 bases map to TRBD1. The CDR3 consists of 15 residues. V dropped 8 bases and J dropped 5; count of bases not matched to a gene: 10. The germline V gene encodes CDR1 MNHEY and CDR2 SVGAGI. CDR3 loop: CASSARDRGLDTQYF. Here the CDR3 DNA reads TGTGCCAGCTCAGCCCGGGACAGGGGCTTAGATACGCAGTATTTT.

Comment on this clone: A read error may account for a junction end that differs from germline. V is TRBV5-8 and J is TRBJ1-5; 10 bases fit TRBD1. CDR1 is SGHTS and CDR2 is YDEGEE in the germline V gene. The CDR3 consists of 15 residues. The CDR3 DNA is TGCGCCAGCAGCCCCGGGACAGGGGTAAATCAGCCCCAGCATTTT. Protein: CASSPGTGVNQPQHF.

This sequence joins TRBV5-1 and TRBJ2-5, with D uncertain. V lost 2 bases and J 3 bases, leaving 8 bases between the germline ends. This CDR3 is built from 13 residues. CDR1 is SGHRS, CDR2 YFSETQ, per germline. The CDR3 bases are TGCGCCAGCAGCTTATATCCTGAAGAGACCCAGTACTTC. Translating gives CASSLYPEETQYF.

The rearrangement joins TRBV28 to TRBJ2-5; D call uncertain. The CDR3 is made up of 11 amino acids. Germline-derived CDR1 and CDR2 are MDHEN and SYDVKM. V shed 6 bases and J shed 5 bases, with 7 bases lying between them. The CDR3 reads CASRYEETQYF. DNA of the CDR3: TGTGCCAGCAGGTATGAGGAGACCCAGTACTTC.

This chain uses TRBV6-4 with TRBJ2-3; 7 nucleotides align to TRBD2. The CDR3 consists of 14 residues. With 6 bases clipped from V and 0 bases from J, the junction kept 3 bases outside the gene matches. CDR1 and CDR2 from the germline V gene are MRHNA and SNTAGT. DNA for the CDR3: TGTGCCAGCAGCGAGCGGGACAGCACAGATACGCAGTATTTT. Protein: CASSERDSTDTQYF.

This chain joins TRBV2 and TRBJ1-2; D gene unclear. Germline CDR1 reads SNHLY; CDR2 reads FYNNEI. The CDR3 extends over 12 amino acids. Trimming removed 2 bases from V and 5 bases from J, with 6 bases in between. The CDR3 reads CASSESTYGYTF. CDR3 nucleotide sequence: TGTGCCAGCAGTGAATCAACTTATGGCTACACCTTC.

CDR3: CASSRTGTSGRPSTDTQYF. The CDR3 nucleotides are TGTGCCAGCAGCCGGACCGGGACTAGCGGGAGGCCGAGCACAGATACGCAGTATTTT. The V and J genes are TRBV7-9 and TRBJ2-3; 15 bases line up with TRBD2. V lost 5 bases, J lost 0 bases, and 9 bases stayed unmatched. The CDR3 has 19 amino acids. Germline values: CDR1 SEHNR, CDR2 FQNEAQ (reference sequence). The full variable domain, completed using reference TRBV7-9 and TRBJ2-3, is DTGVSQNPRHKITKRGQNVTFRCDPISEHNRLYWYRQTLGQGPEFLTYFQNEAQLEKSRLLSDRFSAERPKGSFSTLEIQRTEQGDSAMYLCASSRTGTSGRPSTDTQYFGPGTRLTVL.